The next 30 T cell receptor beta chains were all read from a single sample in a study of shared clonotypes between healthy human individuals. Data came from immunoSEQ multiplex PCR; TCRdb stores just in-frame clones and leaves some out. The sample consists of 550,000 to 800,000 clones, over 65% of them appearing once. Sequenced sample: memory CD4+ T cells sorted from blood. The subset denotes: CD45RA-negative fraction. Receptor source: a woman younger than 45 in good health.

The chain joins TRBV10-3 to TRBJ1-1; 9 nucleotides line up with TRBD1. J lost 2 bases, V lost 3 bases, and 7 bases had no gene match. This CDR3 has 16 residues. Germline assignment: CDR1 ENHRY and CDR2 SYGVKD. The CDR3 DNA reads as TGTGCCATCAGTGATTCGGACAGGGGAACAAACACTGAAGCTTTCTTT. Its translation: CAISDSDRGTNTEAFF.

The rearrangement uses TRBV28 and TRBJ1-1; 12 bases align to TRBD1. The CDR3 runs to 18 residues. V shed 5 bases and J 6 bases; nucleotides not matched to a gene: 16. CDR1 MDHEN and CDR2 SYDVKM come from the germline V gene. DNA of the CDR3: TGTGCCAGCAGTCCTGCCGGGACAGGGGGCCACCCGGCACCTGAAGCTTTCTTT. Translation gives CASSPAGTGGHPAPEAFF.

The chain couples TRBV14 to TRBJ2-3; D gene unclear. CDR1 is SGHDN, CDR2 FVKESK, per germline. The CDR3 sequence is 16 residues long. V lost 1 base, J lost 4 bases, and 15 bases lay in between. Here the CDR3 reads CASSQALTPRADTQYF. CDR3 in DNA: TGTGCCAGCAGCCAAGCGTTGACTCCGAGAGCAGATACGCAGTATTTT.

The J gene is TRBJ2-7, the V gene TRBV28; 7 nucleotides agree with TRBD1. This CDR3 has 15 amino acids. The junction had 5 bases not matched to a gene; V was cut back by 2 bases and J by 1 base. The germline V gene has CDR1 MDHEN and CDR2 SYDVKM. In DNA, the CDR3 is TGTGCCAGCAGTTTACCACAGGGGTCATCCTACGAGCAGTACTTC. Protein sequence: CASSLPQGSSYEQYF.

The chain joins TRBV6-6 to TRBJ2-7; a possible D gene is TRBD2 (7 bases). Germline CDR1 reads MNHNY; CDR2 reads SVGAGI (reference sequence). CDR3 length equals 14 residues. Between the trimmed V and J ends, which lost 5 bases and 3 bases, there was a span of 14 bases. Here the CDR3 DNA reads TGTGCCAGCAGTCCGGAGGGAGGGGGCTACGAGCAGTACTTC. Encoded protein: CASSPEGGGYEQYF.

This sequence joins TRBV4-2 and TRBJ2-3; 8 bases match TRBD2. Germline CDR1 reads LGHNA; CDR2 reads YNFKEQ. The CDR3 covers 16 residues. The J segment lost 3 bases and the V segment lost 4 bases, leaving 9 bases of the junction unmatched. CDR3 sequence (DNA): TGTGCCAGCAGCCCCCTTCGGGGACTAGGGACAGATACGCAGTATTTT. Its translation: CASSPLRGLGTDTQYF.

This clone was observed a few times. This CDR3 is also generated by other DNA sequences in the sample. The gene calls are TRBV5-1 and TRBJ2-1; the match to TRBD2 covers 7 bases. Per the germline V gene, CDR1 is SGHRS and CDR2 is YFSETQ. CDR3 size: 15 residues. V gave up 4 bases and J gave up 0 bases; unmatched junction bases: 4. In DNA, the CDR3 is TGCGCCAGCAGCACATCTAGCGGCTCCTACAATGAGCAGTTCTTC. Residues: CASSTSSGSYNEQFF.

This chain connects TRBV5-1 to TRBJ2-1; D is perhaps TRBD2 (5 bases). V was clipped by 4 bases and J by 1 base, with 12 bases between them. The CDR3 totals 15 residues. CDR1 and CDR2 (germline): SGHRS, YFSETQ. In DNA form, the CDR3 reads TGCGCCAGCAGCACGGACTCAGTGTCCTACAATGAGCAGTTCTTC. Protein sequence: CASSTDSVSYNEQFF.

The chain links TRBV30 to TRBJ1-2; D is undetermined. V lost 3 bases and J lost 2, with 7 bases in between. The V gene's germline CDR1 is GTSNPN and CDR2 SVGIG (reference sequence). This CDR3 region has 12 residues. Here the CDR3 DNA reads TGTGCCTGGAGAGGGAGCAACTATGGCTACACCTTC. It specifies CAWRGSNYGYTF.

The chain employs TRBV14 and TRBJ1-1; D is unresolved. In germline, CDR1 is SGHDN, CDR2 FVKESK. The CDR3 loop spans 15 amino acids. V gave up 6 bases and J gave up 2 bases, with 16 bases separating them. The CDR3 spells CASSHGGPDNTEAFF. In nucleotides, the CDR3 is TGTGCCAGCAGTCATGGTGGGCCGGACAACACTGAAGCTTTCTTT.

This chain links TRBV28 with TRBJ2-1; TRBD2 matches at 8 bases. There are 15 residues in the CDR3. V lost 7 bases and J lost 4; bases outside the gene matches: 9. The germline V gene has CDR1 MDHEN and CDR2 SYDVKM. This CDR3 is CASTPASGFYNEQFF. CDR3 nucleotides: TGTGCCAGCACCCCGGCTAGCGGGTTTTACAATGAGCAGTTCTTC.

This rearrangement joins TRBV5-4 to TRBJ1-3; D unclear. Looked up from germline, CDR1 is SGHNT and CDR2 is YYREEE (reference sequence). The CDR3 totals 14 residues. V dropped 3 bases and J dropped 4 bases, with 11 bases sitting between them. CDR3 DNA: TGTGCCAGCAGCTCAACAGTCTCCGGAAACACCATATATTTT. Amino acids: CASSSTVSGNTIYF.

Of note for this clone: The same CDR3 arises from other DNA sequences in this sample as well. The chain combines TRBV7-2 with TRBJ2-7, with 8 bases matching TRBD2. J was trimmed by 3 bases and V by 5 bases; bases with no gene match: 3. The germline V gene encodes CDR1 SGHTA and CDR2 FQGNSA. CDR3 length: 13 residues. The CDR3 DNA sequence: TGTGCCAGCAGCCGTACTAGCGGCTACGAGCAGTACTTC. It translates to CASSRTSGYEQYF. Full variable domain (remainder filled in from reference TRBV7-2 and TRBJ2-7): GAGVSQSPSNKVTEKGKDVELRCDPISGHTALYWYRQSLGQGLEFLIYFQGNSAPDKSGLPSDRFSAERTGGSVSTLTIQRTQQEDSAVYLCASSRTSGYEQYFGPGTRLTVT.

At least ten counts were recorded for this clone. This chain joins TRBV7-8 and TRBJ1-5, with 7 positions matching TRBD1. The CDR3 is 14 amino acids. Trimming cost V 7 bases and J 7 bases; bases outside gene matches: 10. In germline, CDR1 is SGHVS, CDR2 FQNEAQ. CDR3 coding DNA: TGTGCCAGCACTCGCACAGGGGTTGTGCAGCCCCAGCATTTT. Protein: CASTRTGVVQPQHF.

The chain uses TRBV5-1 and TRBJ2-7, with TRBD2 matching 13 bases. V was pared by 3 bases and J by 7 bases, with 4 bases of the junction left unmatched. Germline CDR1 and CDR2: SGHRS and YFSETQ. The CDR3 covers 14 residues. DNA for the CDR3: TGCGCCAGCAGCTCCGGACTAGCGGGAGATGAGCAGTACTTC. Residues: CASSSGLAGDEQYF.

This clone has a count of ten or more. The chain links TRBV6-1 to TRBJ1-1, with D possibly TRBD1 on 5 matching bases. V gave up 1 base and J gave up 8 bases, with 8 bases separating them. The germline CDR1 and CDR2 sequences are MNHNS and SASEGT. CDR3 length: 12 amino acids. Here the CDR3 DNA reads TGTGCCAGCAGTGAAGGGGGGGTGGAAGCTTTCTTT. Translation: CASSEGGVEAFF.

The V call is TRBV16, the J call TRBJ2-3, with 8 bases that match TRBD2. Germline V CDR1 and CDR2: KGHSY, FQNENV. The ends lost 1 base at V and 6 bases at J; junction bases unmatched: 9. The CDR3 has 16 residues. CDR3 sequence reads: CASSQFEAGGVDTQYF. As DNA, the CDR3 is TGTGCCAGCAGCCAATTTGAGGCGGGGGGCGTCGATACGCAGTATTTT.

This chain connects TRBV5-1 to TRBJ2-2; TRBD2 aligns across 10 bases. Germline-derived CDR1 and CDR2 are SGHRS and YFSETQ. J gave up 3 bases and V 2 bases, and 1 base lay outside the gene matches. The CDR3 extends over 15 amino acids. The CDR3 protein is CASSFGLADTGELFF. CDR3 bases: TGCGCCAGCAGCTTTGGACTAGCGGACACCGGGGAGCTGTTTTTT.

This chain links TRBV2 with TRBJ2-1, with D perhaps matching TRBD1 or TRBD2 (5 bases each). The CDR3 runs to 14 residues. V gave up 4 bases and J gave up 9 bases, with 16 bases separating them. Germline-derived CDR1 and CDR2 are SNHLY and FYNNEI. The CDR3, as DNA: TGTGCCAGCAGTGGGACACCCCCCGGGGCTGAGCAGTTCTTC. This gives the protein CASSGTPPGAEQFF.

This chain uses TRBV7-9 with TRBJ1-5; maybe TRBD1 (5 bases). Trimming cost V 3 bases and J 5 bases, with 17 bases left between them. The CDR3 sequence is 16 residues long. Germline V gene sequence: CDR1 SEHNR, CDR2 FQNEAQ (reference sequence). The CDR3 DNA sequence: TGTGCCAGCAGCTTGGGAGGGACCAATTCGGATCAGCCCCAGCATTTT. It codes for CASSLGGTNSDQPQHF.

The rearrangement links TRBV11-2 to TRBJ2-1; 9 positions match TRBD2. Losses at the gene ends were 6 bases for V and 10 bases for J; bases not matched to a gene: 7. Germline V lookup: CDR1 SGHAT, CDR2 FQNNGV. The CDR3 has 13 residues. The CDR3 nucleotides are TGTGCCAGCAGTCCAGGGACTAGCTGGGAGCAGTTCTTC. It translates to CASSPGTSWEQFF.

The CDR3 bases are TGTGCCAGCAGGAGAGGGGGCTCCTACAATGAGCAGTTCTTC. This translates into CASRRGGSYNEQFF. The chain has TRBV13 and TRBJ2-1; tentative D call: TRBD1 (6 bases). There are 14 residues in the CDR3. The V end was cut by 6 bases, the J end by 0 bases, with 9 bases between. Germline V gene lookup returns CDR1 PRHDT and CDR2 FYEKMQ (reference sequence).

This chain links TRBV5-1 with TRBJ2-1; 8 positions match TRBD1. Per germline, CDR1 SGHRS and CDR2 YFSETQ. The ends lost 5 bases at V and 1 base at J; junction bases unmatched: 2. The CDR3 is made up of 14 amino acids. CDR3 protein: CASRQGESYNEQFF. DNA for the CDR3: TGCGCCAGCAGACAGGGGGAATCCTACAATGAGCAGTTCTTC.

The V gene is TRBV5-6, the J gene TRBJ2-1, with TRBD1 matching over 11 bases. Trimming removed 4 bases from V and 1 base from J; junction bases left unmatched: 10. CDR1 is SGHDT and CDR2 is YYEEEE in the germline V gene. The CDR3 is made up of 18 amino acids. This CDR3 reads CASSAWTGGDFSYNEQFF. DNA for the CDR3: TGTGCCAGCAGCGCATGGACAGGGGGCGATTTTTCCTACAATGAGCAGTTCTTC.

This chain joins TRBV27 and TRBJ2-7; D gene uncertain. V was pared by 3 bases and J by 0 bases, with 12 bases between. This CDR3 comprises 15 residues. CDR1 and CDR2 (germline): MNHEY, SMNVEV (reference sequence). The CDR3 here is CASSLEGASSYEQYF. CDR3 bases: TGTGCCAGCAGTTTGGAAGGTGCGAGCTCCTACGAGCAGTACTTC.

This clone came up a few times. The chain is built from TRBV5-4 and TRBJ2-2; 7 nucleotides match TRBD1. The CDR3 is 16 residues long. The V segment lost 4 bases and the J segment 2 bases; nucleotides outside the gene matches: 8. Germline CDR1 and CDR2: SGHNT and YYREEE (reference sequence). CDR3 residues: CASSPRGQRNTGELFF. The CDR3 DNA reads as TGTGCCAGCAGCCCCAGGGGACAGAGAAACACCGGGGAGCTGTTTTTT.

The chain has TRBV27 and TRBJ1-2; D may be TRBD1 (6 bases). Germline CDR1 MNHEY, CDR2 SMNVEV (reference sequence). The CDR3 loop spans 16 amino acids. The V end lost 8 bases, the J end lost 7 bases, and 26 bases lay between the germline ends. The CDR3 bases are TGTGCCAGCCGTTCTGGTTCAGGGGTTTTAGGTGGTGGCTACACCTTC. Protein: CASRSGSGVLGGGYTF.

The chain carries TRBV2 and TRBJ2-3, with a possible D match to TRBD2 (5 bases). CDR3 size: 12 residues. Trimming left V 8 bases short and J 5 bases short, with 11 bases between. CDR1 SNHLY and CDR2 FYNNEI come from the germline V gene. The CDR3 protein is CASGSEGDTQYF. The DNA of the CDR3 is TGTGCCAGCGGGAGTGAGGGAGATACGCAGTATTTT.

The DNA for the CDR3 is TGTGCCAGTAGTATCCTCTTCGGCAGGGCCGATGGCTACACCTTC. Translation gives CASSILFGRADGYTF. This chain connects TRBV19 to TRBJ1-2; D is possibly TRBD1 (5 bases). V lost 3 bases and J 6 bases, leaving 17 bases between the germline ends. Germline CDR1 is LNHDA and CDR2 is SQIVND (reference sequence). This CDR3 has 15 amino acids.

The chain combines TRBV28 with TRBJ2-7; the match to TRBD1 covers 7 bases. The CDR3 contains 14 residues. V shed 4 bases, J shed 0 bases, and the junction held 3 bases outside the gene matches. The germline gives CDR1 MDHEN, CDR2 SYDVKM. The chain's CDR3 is CASSYRQGSYEQYF. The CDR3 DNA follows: TGTGCCAGCAGTTACCGACAGGGCTCCTACGAGCAGTACTTC.